What follows is one TCR beta chain and its context. The antigen remains unidentified. The CDR3 runs to 13 residues. CDR1 is LNHDA and CDR2 is SQIVND in the germline V gene (reference sequence). This entry belongs to a study of OX40 agonist ivuxolimab in advanced cancers. Sequenced by immunoSEQ multiplex PCR; TCRdb stores in-frame clones only, minus some. Among approximately 65,000 clones listed, 80% to 85% were seen once. Findings and caveats of the study: The study did not work out the antigen specificity of the expanded peripheral T cells. Several nonresponders also turned out to have low normalized T-cell clonal expansion.

The source is an adult with an advanced solid tumor such as melanoma, head and neck, liver or kidney cancer. The sequences come from CD4+ or CD8+ T cells sorted from blood, collected in a trial of the OX40 agonist ivuxolimab. The chain uses TRBV19 and TRBJ2-5; 10 positions agree with TRBD1. Judging by the DNA end, TRBJ2-7 fits better; the J call may be wrong. This chain's CDR3 is CASRGQGPYEQYF. As DNA, the CDR3 is TGTGCCAGTAGGGGACAGGGGCCCTACGAGCAGTACTTC.